This entry lists 27 T cell receptor beta chains sequenced from one sample in a study of T cell responses to AZD1222 COVID-19 vaccine. Sequencing used immunoSEQ multiplex PCR; TCRdb keeps in-frame clones, though not all of them. This table holds about 170,000 clones, around nine tenths found once. Sample: peripheral blood, taken on day 0 of AZD1222 vaccination. Source of these receptors: an adult in good health.

The chain has TRBV5-4 and TRBJ2-5; TRBD2 aligns across 7 bases. The junction had 11 bases not matched to a gene; V was cut back by 2 bases and J by 4 bases. CDR3 length: 16 residues. In germline, CDR1 is SGHNT, CDR2 YYREEE (reference sequence). CDR3 DNA: TGTGCCAGCAGCTTCCCGCAAGCGGGGAGCCGAGAGACCCAGTACTTC. It is translated as CASSFPQAGSRETQYF.

The chain employs TRBV4-3 and TRBJ1-2; maybe TRBD1 (5 bases). The V end lost 0 bases, the J end lost 7 bases, and 18 bases lay between the germline ends. Germline CDR1 is LGHNA and CDR2 is YSLEER. The CDR3 covers 16 residues. The chain's CDR3 is CASSQDLQVRGGGYTF. CDR3 bases: TGCGCCAGCAGCCAAGATCTTCAGGTCCGGGGGGGTGGCTACACCTTC.

This clone has a single count. The chain employs TRBV4-2 and TRBJ2-7, with D perhaps TRBD1 (6 bases). The CDR3 has 14 residues. The germline CDR1 and CDR2 sequences are LGHNA and YNFKEQ. Between the trimmed V and J ends, which lost 0 bases and 2 bases, there was a span of 8 bases. DNA of the CDR3: TGTGCCAGCAGCCAAGATCACAGGGCCTACGAGCAGTACTTC. Protein sequence: CASSQDHRAYEQYF.

The J gene is TRBJ2-7, the V gene TRBV10-1; D may be TRBD2 (5 bases). The V and J ends lost 1 base and 1 base respectively, with 11 bases between them. Germline-derived CDR1 and CDR2 are WNHNN and SYGVQD (reference sequence). CDR3 length: 15 residues. CDR3 loop: CASSEFAGGSYEQYF. The CDR3 DNA is TGCGCCAGCAGTGAGTTTGCCGGAGGATCCTACGAGCAGTACTTC.

The chain carries TRBV18 and TRBJ2-7, with D perhaps TRBD2 (6 bases). CDR3 length equals 14 residues. V lost 5 bases and J 11 bases, leaving 22 bases between the germline ends. Germline CDR1 and CDR2: KGHSH and LQKENI. CDR3 nucleotide sequence: TGTGCCAGCTCAAGTAGCGGAAAGACGGGCCGAAAGTACTTC. Protein: CASSSSGKTGRKYF.

This rearrangement joins TRBV7-2 to TRBJ2-1; TRBD2 matches 15 bases. Germline-derived CDR1 and CDR2 are SGHTA and FQGNSA. This CDR3 comprises 18 residues. V shed 4 bases, J shed 1 base, and the junction held 5 bases outside the gene matches. The CDR3 reads CASSSGTSGRKSYNEQFF. CDR3 DNA: TGTGCCAGCAGCTCCGGGACTAGCGGGAGGAAATCCTACAATGAGCAGTTCTTC. The full variable domain, completed using reference TRBV7-2 and TRBJ2-1, is GAGVSQSPSNKVTEKGKDVELRCDPISGHTALYWYRQSLGQGLEFLIYFQGNSAPDKSGLPSDRFSAERTGGSVSTLTIQRTQQEDSAVYLCASSSGTSGRKSYNEQFFGPGTRLTVL.

The V and J genes are TRBV7-9 and TRBJ2-7; tentatively, D is TRBD2 (5 bases). The V end was cut by 5 bases, the J end by 3 bases, with 23 bases between. CDR1 SEHNR and CDR2 FQNEAQ come from the germline V gene (reference sequence). The CDR3 spans 17 residues. The CDR3 DNA reads TGTGCCAGCAGCACCTCCTTGGACCGGGAATTTAACTACGAGCAGTACTTC. Translating it yields CASSTSLDREFNYEQYF.

The chain carries TRBV5-1 and TRBJ2-1; 13 positions agree with TRBD2. This CDR3 comprises 14 residues. Germline CDR1 and CDR2: SGHRS and YFSETQ. V was pared by 4 bases and J by 8 bases, with 3 bases of the junction left unmatched. The CDR3 sequence: CASSILAGGDEQFF. CDR3 coding DNA: TGCGCCAGCAGCATACTAGCGGGAGGGGATGAGCAGTTCTTC.

The chain carries TRBV7-2 and TRBJ1-5; D perhaps matches TRBD1 (5 bases). The V end lost 1 base, the J end lost 0 bases, and 10 bases lay between the germline ends. The CDR3 spans 16 residues. Germline-derived CDR1 and CDR2 are SGHTA and FQGNSA. The CDR3 nucleotides read TGTGCCAGCAGCTTAGTCGGGGCAGTTAGCAATCAGCCCCAGCATTTT. This translates into CASSLVGAVSNQPQHF.

The chain joins TRBV6-5 to TRBJ1-1, with D hard to call. CDR3 size: 15 residues. V was trimmed by 5 bases and J by 1 base, leaving 14 bases between them. CDR1 is MNHEY and CDR2 is SVGAGI in the germline V gene. The CDR3 DNA follows: TGTGCCAGCAGTCGAGTCTATCGCTCGAACACTGAAGCTTTCTTT. Encoded protein: CASSRVYRSNTEAFF.

V is TRBV19 and J is TRBJ1-3; TRBD1 aligns across 10 bases. V shed 1 base, J shed 4 bases, and the junction held 4 bases outside the gene matches. The length of the CDR3 is 16 residues. Germline CDR1 and CDR2: LNHDA and SQIVND (reference sequence). CDR3 amino acids: CASSIVGQGIGNTIYF. The CDR3 DNA follows: TGTGCCAGTAGTATAGTGGGACAGGGGATCGGAAACACCATATATTTT.

The V gene is TRBV21-1, the J gene TRBJ1-2. TRBV21-1 is a known pseudogene. CDR3 length equals 13 residues. The CDR3 DNA sequence: TGTGCCAGCAGCAAAGGACGATTTGAAGGCTACACCTTC. Translated: CASSKGRFEGYTF.

This chain uses TRBV7-9 with TRBJ1-1; D gene unclear. CDR1 SEHNR and CDR2 FQNEAQ come from the germline V gene (reference sequence). The CDR3 runs 12 residues. V was clipped by 6 bases and J by 7 bases, with 12 bases between them. The CDR3 DNA sequence: TGTGCCAGCAGTTCATCGCCCGGTGAAGCTTTCTTT. Translated: CASSSSPGEAFF.

The V call is TRBV4-1, the J call TRBJ1-2; D remains unclear. Germline V gene lookup returns CDR1 MGHRA and CDR2 YSYEKL. The CDR3 is made up of 13 amino acids. V was pared by 0 bases and J by 5 bases, with 7 bases between. In DNA form, the CDR3 reads TGCGCCAGCAGCCAAGAGACCGAATATGGCTACACCTTC. It specifies CASSQETEYGYTF.

The V and J genes are TRBV4-1 and TRBJ2-3, with D possibly being TRBD1 (5 bases). V lost 1 base and J lost 3, with 14 bases in between. CDR1 is MGHRA, CDR2 YSYEKL, per germline. The length of the CDR3 is 16 residues. The CDR3 region has the DNA TGCGCCAGCAGCCAAGCAGGGTCGTACGCTACAGATACGCAGTATTTT. Translation: CASSQAGSYATDTQYF.

This chain uses TRBV11-3 with TRBJ2-1, with TRBD1 identical over 8 bases. J lost 2 bases, V lost 4 bases, and 4 bases had no gene match. Germline CDR1 and CDR2: SGHNT and YENEEA. This CDR3 is 15 amino acids long. Written as DNA, the CDR3 is TGTGCCAGCAGCTCGGACAGGGCCCCCTACAATGAGCAGTTCTTC. Its translation: CASSSDRAPYNEQFF.

The chain employs TRBV18 and TRBJ1-2; weak D call: TRBD1 (5 bases). With 1 base removed from V and 8 bases from J, the gap between germline ends came to 20 bases. CDR3 length: 16 amino acids. The V gene's germline CDR1 is KGHSH and CDR2 LQKENI. CDR3 in DNA: TGTGCCAGCTCACCACAGGAGGGACTGCCCTCGAGAGGCTACACCTTC. Protein product: CASSPQEGLPSRGYTF.

The rearrangement uses TRBV18 and TRBJ2-3; 8 bases fit TRBD2. CDR1 and CDR2 (germline): KGHSH, LQKENI. V dropped 6 bases and J dropped 2; count of bases not matched to a gene: 7. The CDR3 loop spans 15 amino acids. The CDR3 loop reads CASSQRGSLTDTQYF. CDR3 nucleotides: TGTGCCAGCTCCCAGCGGGGGAGCCTCACAGATACGCAGTATTTT.

This rearrangement joins TRBV12-3 or TRBV12-4 to TRBJ1-2; D call uncertain. V was pared by 6 bases and J by 5 bases, with 7 bases between. The CDR3 extends over 11 amino acids. CDR3 protein: CASSNQYGYTF. The DNA of the CDR3 is TGTGCCAGCAGCAACCAATATGGCTACACCTTC.

The chain uses TRBV7-9 and TRBJ2-1; D gene ambiguous. The CDR3 runs to 13 residues. CDR1 is SEHNR, CDR2 FQNEAQ, per germline (reference sequence). The V end was cut by 9 bases, the J end by 0 bases, with 9 bases between. The DNA for the CDR3 is TGTGCCAGTGAAATTTCCTCCTACAATGAGCAGTTCTTC. Residues: CASEISSYNEQFF.

Turning to this clone: The same CDR3 also results from other DNA sequences found in this sample. V usage is TRBV18 and J usage is TRBJ1-1; D remains unclear. V dropped 3 bases and J dropped 2 bases, with 7 bases sitting between them. The CDR3 contains 13 residues. CDR1 is KGHSH and CDR2 is LQKENI in the germline V gene. CDR3 sequence: CASSPQGNTEAFF. CDR3 DNA sequence: TGTGCCAGCTCACCGCAAGGAAACACTGAAGCTTTCTTT.

The V call is TRBV7-8, the J call TRBJ1-1, with D possibly TRBD1 on 6 matching bases. Germline V gives CDR1 SGHVS, CDR2 FQNEAQ. Trimming left V 2 bases short and J 0 bases short, with 10 bases between. The CDR3 runs 15 residues. The CDR3 sequence: CASSLWGRMNTEAFF. CDR3 DNA: TGTGCCAGCAGCTTATGGGGGCGTATGAACACTGAAGCTTTCTTT. The full variable domain, rest sourced from reference TRBV7-8 and TRBJ1-1, is GAGVSQSPRYKVAKRGQDVALRCDPISGHVSLFWYQQALGQGPEFLTYFQNEAQLDKSGLPSDRFFAERPEGSVSTLKIQRTQQEDSAVYLCASSLWGRMNTEAFFGQGTRLTVV.

The chain is built from TRBV10-3 and TRBJ2-7; 7 nucleotides line up with TRBD1. CDR3 size: 13 residues. CDR1 ENHRY and CDR2 SYGVKD come from the germline V gene. The trim removed 6 bases at V and 4 bases at J, leaving 6 bases unmatched. The CDR3 region has the DNA TGTGCCATCAGCACCGGGACAGCATACGAGCAGTACTTC. Protein product: CAISTGTAYEQYF.

The chain joins TRBV11-2 to TRBJ2-6; 7 bases match TRBD1. Germline assignment: CDR1 SGHAT and CDR2 FQNNGV. V was clipped by 4 bases and J by 2 bases; unmatched bases: 8. The CDR3 is 17 amino acids. The CDR3 loop reads CASSSSFRGTGANVLTF. CDR3 DNA sequence: TGTGCCAGCAGCTCGTCCTTCAGGGGGACTGGGGCCAACGTCCTGACTTTC.

The rearrangement uses TRBV27 and TRBJ2-3; tentatively, D is TRBD1 or TRBD2 (5 bases each). This CDR3 has 14 amino acids. Trimming removed 8 bases at V and 2 bases at J, with 14 bases between. Per the germline V gene, CDR1 is MNHEY and CDR2 is SMNVEV (reference sequence). This chain's CDR3 is CASRGASVTDTQYF. The CDR3 DNA reads as TGTGCCAGCCGAGGGGCCTCAGTCACAGATACGCAGTATTTT.

The chain uses TRBV7-9 and TRBJ1-2, with D unclear. Germline CDR1 is SEHNR and CDR2 is FQNEAQ (reference sequence). This CDR3 is built from 14 residues. With 5 bases removed from V and 7 bases from J, the gap between germline ends came to 17 bases. In DNA, the CDR3 is TGTGCCAGCAGCCTCACGGACGTTAGTCGTGGCTACACCTTC. Residues: CASSLTDVSRGYTF.

The chain couples TRBV19 to TRBJ2-7; 7 bases map to TRBD1. This CDR3 is 15 amino acids long. Looked up from germline, CDR1 is LNHDA and CDR2 is SQIVND (reference sequence). Losses at the gene ends were 1 base for V and 4 bases for J; bases not matched to a gene: 7. The CDR3 sequence: CASSIVGGRGYEQYF. Here the CDR3 DNA reads TGTGCCAGTAGTATAGTAGGAGGCAGGGGGTACGAGCAGTACTTC.